This is a list of T cell receptor beta chains from one sample in a study of CXCR3-negative and CXCR3-positive naive CD8 T cells. Using the 5' RACE reads, TCRdb records one entry per CDR3 protein without DNA. This table lists some 130,000 distinct CDR3 sequences. Sequencing used naive CXCR3- CD8+ T cells from blood. Receptor source: a human donor in good health. Some clones in this sample may be carry-over from other donors' samples. The CDR3 runs from the conserved cysteine through the conserved F or W. Each record gives: CDR3 length, V gene, J gene, CDR3 protein.

CDR3 length: 15; V gene: TRBV20-1; J gene: TRBJ2-5; CDR3 protein: CSAISGLAVQETQYF
CDR3 length: 15; V gene: TRBV7-3; J gene: TRBJ2-3; CDR3 protein: CASSPAWGPTDTQYF
CDR3 length: 15; V gene: TRBV7-6; J gene: TRBJ2-1; CDR3 protein: CDSSLVTGGYNEQFF
CDR3 length: 15; V gene: TRBV12-3/TRBV12-4; J gene: TRBJ2-7; CDR3 protein: CASSENADAHDEQYF
CDR3 length: 15; V gene: TRBV28; J gene: TRBJ2-3; CDR3 protein: CASSPHLRGKDTQYF
CDR3 length: 13; V gene: TRBV3-1; J gene: TRBJ1-1; CDR3 protein: CASSQERNTEAFF
CDR3 length: 14; V gene: TRBV6-6; J gene: TRBJ2-1; CDR3 protein: CASRPWIGGNEQFF
CDR3 length: 16; V gene: TRBV27; J gene: TRBJ2-7; CDR3 protein: CASSLSFPRFSYGQYF
CDR3 length: 15; V gene: TRBV4-1; J gene: TRBJ1-5; CDR3 protein: CASSASGGRGQPQHF
CDR3 length: 14; V gene: TRBV4-1; J gene: TRBJ1-2; CDR3 protein: CASSQARANYGYTF
CDR3 length: 14; V gene: TRBV15; J gene: TRBJ1-2; CDR3 protein: CATSRPPALTGYTF
CDR3 length: 14; V gene: TRBV12-3/TRBV12-4; J gene: TRBJ2-5; CDR3 protein: CASSRPSWEGTQYF
CDR3 length: 16; V gene: TRBV6-5; J gene: TRBJ2-3; CDR3 protein: CASSYFGGQSTDTQYF
CDR3 length: 17; V gene: TRBV5-1; J gene: TRBJ2-1; CDR3 protein: CASSLTSGGFTYNEQFF
CDR3 length: 13; V gene: TRBV27; J gene: TRBJ2-1; CDR3 protein: CASSWGGRGEQFF
CDR3 length: 15; V gene: TRBV10-3; J gene: TRBJ1-1; CDR3 protein: CAISQTLQGDTEAFF
CDR3 length: 15; V gene: TRBV15; J gene: TRBJ2-1; CDR3 protein: CATSRDRTPVNEQFF
CDR3 length: 14; V gene: TRBV5-1; J gene: TRBJ2-5; CDR3 protein: CASSWEGTQETQYF
CDR3 length: 14; V gene: TRBV27; J gene: TRBJ1-4; CDR3 protein: CASSMTGQGEKLLF
CDR3 length: 11; V gene: TRBV20-1; J gene: TRBJ2-1; CDR3 protein: CSARAYNEQFF
CDR3 length: 16; V gene: TRBV6-2/TRBV6-3; J gene: TRBJ1-1; CDR3 protein: CASGGWRDLVNTEAFF
CDR3 length: 13; V gene: TRBV5-6; J gene: TRBJ2-2; CDR3 protein: CDSSLDRGGELFF
CDR3 length: 15; V gene: TRBV7-5; J gene: TRBJ2-1; CDR3 protein: CISVSWGGTGNEQFF
CDR3 length: 15; V gene: TRBV7-9; J gene: TRBJ2-3; CDR3 protein: CASSYGTSGADTQYF
CDR3 length: 13; V gene: TRBV27; J gene: TRBJ2-5; CDR3 protein: CASSLGSEETQYF
CDR3 length: 13; V gene: TRBV6-5; J gene: TRBJ2-2; CDR3 protein: CASSYSTVGELFF
CDR3 length: 14; V gene: TRBV5-5; J gene: TRBJ2-7; CDR3 protein: CASYHGTGGAEQYF
CDR3 length: 14; V gene: TRBV9; J gene: TRBJ2-7; CDR3 protein: CASSGGTTGHEQYF
CDR3 length: 14; V gene: TRBV7-9; J gene: TRBJ1-4; CDR3 protein: CASGAGTGSEKLFF
CDR3 length: 14; V gene: TRBV12-3/TRBV12-4; J gene: TRBJ2-7; CDR3 protein: CASRDGTGGYEQYF
CDR3 length: 18; V gene: TRBV4-3; J gene: TRBJ2-3; CDR3 protein: CASSLDRLAGGLTDTQYF
CDR3 length: 15; V gene: TRBV5-6; J gene: TRBJ2-7; CDR3 protein: CASSLEGGPINEQYF
CDR3 length: 14; V gene: TRBV6-2/TRBV6-3; J gene: TRBJ2-7; CDR3 protein: CASSRTPDVYEQYF
CDR3 length: 16; V gene: TRBV5-5; J gene: TRBJ2-2; CDR3 protein: CASSYVMSGGTGELFF
CDR3 length: 18; V gene: TRBV12-3/TRBV12-4; J gene: TRBJ2-1; CDR3 protein: CASSPLQQGFWTYNEQFF
CDR3 length: 15; V gene: TRBV12-3/TRBV12-4; J gene: TRBJ1-6; CDR3 protein: CASSSPMGALSTLHF
CDR3 length: 14; V gene: TRBV20-1; J gene: TRBJ2-7; CDR3 protein: CSATPTGTPYEQYF
CDR3 length: 14; V gene: TRBV28; J gene: TRBJ2-7; CDR3 protein: CASNLWGEKLEQYF
CDR3 length: 16; V gene: TRBV2; J gene: TRBJ2-1; CDR3 protein: CASRGPDGALYNEQFF
CDR3 length: 16; V gene: TRBV7-6; J gene: TRBJ2-7; CDR3 protein: CASSEGTSGTTYEQYF
CDR3 length: 14; V gene: TRBV15; J gene: TRBJ1-4; CDR3 protein: CATGRDATNEKLFF
CDR3 length: 14; V gene: TRBV6-5; J gene: TRBJ2-7; CDR3 protein: CASSYRRGGNEQYF
CDR3 length: 14; V gene: TRBV2; J gene: TRBJ2-3; CDR3 protein: CASSEFRDTDTQYF
CDR3 length: 13; V gene: TRBV10-1; J gene: TRBJ2-1; CDR3 protein: CARGQVPYNEQFF
CDR3 length: 15; V gene: TRBV12-3/TRBV12-4; J gene: TRBJ2-7; CDR3 protein: CATGLAGQRAYEQYF
CDR3 length: 14; V gene: TRBV29-1; J gene: TRBJ2-2; CDR3 protein: CSVVLHLNTGELFF
CDR3 length: 14; V gene: TRBV6-9; J gene: TRBJ2-3; CDR3 protein: CASSSLTILDTQYF
CDR3 length: 15; V gene: TRBV6-4; J gene: TRBJ2-6; CDR3 protein: CASSQTNSGANVLTF